These 28 T cell receptor beta chains originate from one sample sequenced in a study of T cells in Graves' hyperthyroidism and ophthalmopathy. Amplification of TCR beta CDR3 regions used RNA as the template. HTBI primers were employed in a first-round RT-PCR of the TCR CDR3. TCRdb ran MiXCR on the multiplex PCR reads and lists one entry per CDR3 protein. This sample has approximately 610,000 distinct CDR3 sequences, with roughly 14% found just once. The sample taken for sequencing was blood. The receptors derive from a woman aged 40 to 50 with Graves' ophthalmopathy.

The sample holds many counts of this clonotype. V is TRBV6-2 or TRBV6-3 and J is TRBJ1-5; D gene unclear. Trimming left V 3 bases short and J 0 bases short, with 6 bases between. Per germline, CDR1 MNHEY and CDR2 SVGEGT. This CDR3 comprises 14 residues. The CDR3 nucleotides are TGTGCCAGCAGTTATGGTTTTAGCAATCAGCCCCAGCATTTT. Translated: CASSYGFSNQPQHF.

This clonotype showed up many times. For the CDR3, the DNA is TGCGCCAGCAGCCAAGAACCTAACTATGGCTACACCTTC. It codes for CASSQEPNYGYTF. The chain uses TRBV4-1 and TRBJ1-2; D unclear. The V end lost 0 bases, the J end lost 0 bases, and 2 bases lay between the germline ends. This CDR3 is 13 amino acids long. The germline V gene encodes CDR1 MGHRA and CDR2 YSYEKL.

This clonotype was found many times. This sequence joins TRBV20-1 and TRBJ1-5; D ambiguous. Germline CDR1 reads DFQATT; CDR2 reads SNEGSKA (reference sequence). The CDR3 extends over 13 amino acids. Deletions cut 3 bases from V and 3 bases from J, with 9 bases between. The CDR3 sequence: CSASPSHNQPQHF. The CDR3 DNA is TGCAGTGCTAGTCCCAGTCACAATCAGCCCCAGCATTTT.

The chain carries TRBV27 and TRBJ1-2; D possibly corresponds to TRBD1 (6 bases). This CDR3 spans 17 amino acids. Germline V gene data show CDR1 as MNHEY and CDR2 as SMNVEV (reference sequence). V lost 4 bases to trimming and J lost 4 bases, with 22 bases between them. CDR3 loop: CASSSSSGGSAFYGYTF. CDR3 DNA sequence: TGTGCCAGCAGTTCCAGCAGCGGGGGCTCGGCTTTCTATGGCTACACCTTC.

The sample holds a few counts of this clonotype. J is TRBJ2-5 and V is TRBV5-4, with D perhaps TRBD2 (6 bases). Trimming took 3 bases from V and 5 from J, leaving 14 bases between them. Germline assignment: CDR1 SGHNT and CDR2 YYREEE (reference sequence). The CDR3 totals 14 residues. CDR3 nucleotide sequence: TGTGCCAGCAGCTCTACCGGGGCGGGGGAGACCCAGTACTTC. It codes for CASSSTGAGETQYF.

This clonotype was detected ten times or more. The rearrangement joins TRBV11-1 to TRBJ2-5; no clear D. Germline CDR1 is SGHAT and CDR2 is FQDESV (reference sequence). The CDR3 has 13 amino acids. Trimming cost V 5 bases and J 6 bases, with 13 bases left between them. CDR3 bases: TGTGCCAGCAGCCTCGGGCGGTGGCAGACCCAGTACTTC. It codes for CASSLGRWQTQYF. The variable domain in full, completed from reference TRBV11-1 and TRBJ2-5, reads EAEVAQSPRYKITEKSQAVAFWCDPISGHATLYWYRQILGQGPELLVQFQDESVVDDSQLPKDRFSAERLKGVDSTLKIQPAELGDSAMYLCASSLGRWQTQYFGPGTRLLVL.

This clonotype was recorded at least ten times. This chain connects TRBV12-3 or TRBV12-4 to TRBJ2-7; TRBD1 matches at 8 bases. V lost 0 bases and J lost 5; bases outside the gene matches: 6. This CDR3 is built from 15 residues. The CDR3 bases are TGTGCCAGCAGTTTAGCCCAGGACAGGGTGCACGAGCAGTACTTC. Its protein is CASSLAQDRVHEQYF.

The chain joins TRBV7-2 to TRBJ1-1; D unresolved. Germline CDR1 SGHTA, CDR2 FQGNSA. The CDR3 is 12 residues long. Trimming took off 9 bases at V and 3 bases at J, with 11 bases between the two ends. CDR3 bases: TGTGCCAGTTCCTTCCCGCACACTGAAGCTTTCTTT. Translating it yields CASSFPHTEAFF.

This clonotype occurred many times. The J gene is TRBJ1-1, the V gene TRBV27; 7 bases align to TRBD1. Germline V lookup: CDR1 MNHEY, CDR2 SMNVEV (reference sequence). The CDR3 totals 16 residues. V shed 5 bases, J shed 2 bases, and the junction held 11 bases outside the gene matches. The CDR3: CASSPYPTGRNTEAFF. The CDR3 DNA reads TGTGCCAGCAGTCCATACCCGACAGGGAGAAACACTGAAGCTTTCTTT.

V gene TRBV12-3 or TRBV12-4 combines with J gene TRBJ1-5, with TRBD1 matching over 10 bases. The CDR3 sequence is 15 residues long. V shed 6 bases and J 2 bases; nucleotides not matched to a gene: 4. As DNA, the CDR3 is TGTGCCAGCAGCAGGACAGGGGGTCGCAATCAGCCCCAGCATTTT. Translating gives CASSRTGGRNQPQHF.

Note on this clonotype: This may be a read error, as it is one base from a much larger clone. V usage is TRBV20-1 and J usage is TRBJ2-3; 8 bases match TRBD1. The CDR3 length is 15 residues. With 1 base clipped from V and 4 bases from J, the junction kept 7 bases outside the gene matches. Germline V gives CDR1 DFQATT, CDR2 SNEGSKA (reference sequence). The CDR3 region has the DNA TGCAGTGCTAGAGGCCTAGTACAGGGGGCAGATACGCAGTATTTT. It specifies CSARGLVQGADTQYF.

This clonotype was found many times. The chain recombines TRBV3-1 with TRBJ1-5, with D possibly TRBD1 on 6 matching bases. Per the germline V gene, CDR1 is LGHDT and CDR2 is YNNKEL (reference sequence). V shed 1 base and J shed 0 bases, with 7 bases lying between them. There are 15 residues in the CDR3. The CDR3 loop is CASSQADSSNQPQHF. The CDR3 DNA reads as TGTGCCAGCAGCCAAGCGGACAGTAGCAATCAGCCCCAGCATTTT.

The chain carries TRBV6-1 and TRBJ2-7; D is unclear. The CDR3 totals 16 residues. Germline V CDR1 and CDR2: MNHNS, SASEGT. V dropped 3 bases and J dropped 5 bases, with 20 bases sitting between them. CDR3 amino acids: CASSDQAGATVDEQYF. CDR3 DNA sequence: TGTGCCAGCAGTGACCAGGCAGGCGCAACGGTCGACGAGCAGTACTTC.

This clonotype was recorded at least ten times. The chain is built from TRBV20-1 and TRBJ2-5; 11 bases are a match to TRBD1. The ends lost 6 bases at V and 4 bases at J; junction bases unmatched: 7. In germline, CDR1 is DFQATT, CDR2 SNEGSKA (reference sequence). CDR3 length equals 14 residues. CDR3 sequence: CSAPDRGLGETQYF. DNA of the CDR3: TGCAGTGCCCCGGACAGGGGGCTAGGAGAGACCCAGTACTTC.

This clonotype was detected ten times or more. V gene TRBV5-1 combines with J gene TRBJ1-1, with TRBD1 matching over 7 bases. Germline trimming cut 4 bases from V and 7 bases from J; bases unmatched to any gene: 7. CDR3 length: 13 residues. The germline CDR1 and CDR2 sequences are SGHRS and YFSETQ. The CDR3, as DNA: TGCGCCAGCAGCACCGGGCCAGGGGGTGAAGCTTTCTTT. Protein sequence: CASSTGPGGEAFF.

This clonotype was counted ten times or more. The CDR3 DNA is TGTGCCTGGAGTGTACGGTCTAGCGGGAGGCCACTAGCCAAAAACATTCAGTACTTC. It specifies CAWSVRSSGRPLAKNIQYF. V usage is TRBV30 and J usage is TRBJ2-4; 11 bases map to TRBD2. CDR3 length: 19 amino acids. The junction had 10 bases not matched to a gene; V was cut back by 0 bases and J by 0 bases. Germline CDR1 and CDR2: GTSNPN and SVGIG (reference sequence).

This clonotype was picked up one time. The CDR3 DNA reads TGTGCCAGTGGGGGGACTAGCGGAGTCCCGGGCACCCAGTACTTC. This translates into CASGGTSGVPGTQYF. The V call is TRBV28, the J call TRBJ2-5; TRBD2 matches 11 bases. V lost 9 bases and J lost 8; bases outside the gene matches: 14. The germline V gene has CDR1 MDHEN and CDR2 SYDVKM. CDR3 length equals 15 residues.

This clonotype was detected many times. This chain links TRBV2 with TRBJ2-7; tentatively, D is TRBD1 or TRBD2 (5 bases each). The germline V and J ends were trimmed by 8 bases and 7 bases, with 9 bases remaining between them. CDR1 is SNHLY and CDR2 is FYNNEI in the germline V gene. CDR3 length equals 10 residues. The CDR3 protein is CASEGMEQYF. CDR3 DNA sequence: TGTGCCAGCGAGGGGATGGAGCAGTACTTC.

Ten or more counts support this clonotype. This sequence joins TRBV12-3 or TRBV12-4 and TRBJ1-5, with TRBD1 identical over 8 bases. The V gene end was trimmed by 6 bases and the J gene end by 6 bases; junction bases not matched to a gene: 13. The CDR3 is 16 amino acids. In DNA, the CDR3 is TGTGCCAGCAGCAAGAGTTCCCAGGGGGCTGGTCAGCCCCAGCATTTT. It translates to CASSKSSQGAGQPQHF.

This clonotype was recorded many times. The V call is TRBV29-1, the J call TRBJ1-2; weak D call: TRBD1 (5 bases). The V gene lost 5 bases and the J gene lost 3 bases, with 13 bases spanning the gap. This CDR3 is 13 amino acids long. In germline, CDR1 is SQVTM, CDR2 ANQGSEA. The CDR3 loop reads CSVRTKPYYGYTF. CDR3 bases: TGCAGCGTTCGGACAAAACCATACTATGGCTACACCTTC.

This clonotype occurred many times. This chain connects TRBV12-3 or TRBV12-4 to TRBJ2-1; 9 nucleotides match TRBD1. This CDR3 spans 16 amino acids. The trim removed 2 bases at V and 5 bases at J, leaving 7 bases unmatched. This CDR3 reads CASSLTTGGYNNEQFF. In DNA form, the CDR3 reads TGTGCCAGCAGTTTAACGACAGGGGGGTACAACAATGAGCAGTTCTTC.

The rearrangement links TRBV11-3 to TRBJ1-1; the D is unclear. Per the germline V gene, CDR1 is SGHNT and CDR2 is YENEEA. There are 15 residues in the CDR3. Trimming took off 3 bases at V and 1 base at J, with 12 bases between the two ends. CDR3 region: CASSFSGAGNTEAFF. CDR3 sequence (DNA): TGTGCCAGCAGCTTTTCCGGCGCCGGGAACACTGAAGCTTTCTTT.

This chain joins TRBV11-2 and TRBJ2-7; 10 bases are shared with TRBD1. CDR1 and CDR2 from the germline V gene are SGHAT and FQNNGV. CDR3 length: 15 residues. With 3 bases clipped from V and 4 bases from J, the junction kept 6 bases outside the gene matches. The CDR3 DNA is TGTGCCAGCAGCTTCCAGACAGGGGGCCTTTACGAGCAGTACTTC. Its protein product is CASSFQTGGLYEQYF.

This clonotype was counted ten times or more. Here the CDR3 DNA reads TGCGCCAGCAGCTTGCGGCAGGGGGACGGCTATGGCTACACCTTC. Translated: CASSLRQGDGYGYTF. The gene calls are TRBV5-1 and TRBJ1-2; TRBD1 matches 7 bases. The CDR3 length is 15 residues. The V and J ends lost 1 base and 4 bases, in that order; junction bases with no gene match: 7. The germline V gene has CDR1 SGHRS and CDR2 YFSETQ.

This CDR3 is CASSPYRVSTEAFF. In DNA, the CDR3 is TGTGCCAGCAGCCCATACAGGGTGAGCACTGAAGCTTTCTTT. The V and J genes are TRBV3-1 and TRBJ1-1, with D perhaps matching TRBD1 (6 bases). Deletions cut 4 bases from V and 4 bases from J, with 13 bases between. This CDR3 region has 14 residues. The germline V gene has CDR1 LGHDT and CDR2 YNNKEL (reference sequence).

This clonotype was recorded at least ten times. The rearrangement links TRBV6-5 to TRBJ2-5; 8 bases are a match to TRBD1. This CDR3 is 16 amino acids long. Germline V gene data show CDR1 as MNHEY and CDR2 as SVGAGI. The V segment lost 2 bases and the J segment 4 bases; nucleotides outside the gene matches: 9. The CDR3 DNA follows: TGTGCCAGCAGTTACAGGCCGCCAGGGGGCGGAGAGACCCAGTACTTC. Translating gives CASSYRPPGGGETQYF.

V usage is TRBV12-3 or TRBV12-4 and J usage is TRBJ2-5; either TRBD1 or TRBD2 may fit D (6 bases each). Trimming stripped 3 bases from V and 5 bases from J, with 16 bases between. This CDR3 comprises 15 residues. The CDR3 is CASSFLGGLGETQYF. CDR3 nucleotides: TGTGCCAGCAGTTTCCTGGGGGGCCTAGGGGAGACCCAGTACTTC.

In regard to this clonotype: Just one base apart from a much larger clone, this may be a read error. The chain recombines TRBV6-2 or TRBV6-3 with TRBJ2-5; weak D call: TRBD1 (6 bases). The CDR3 loop spans 16 amino acids. V lost 5 bases and J 1 base, leaving 17 bases between the germline ends. CDR1 and CDR2 from the germline V gene are MNHEY and SVGEGT. The CDR3 loop is CASSPRDTESQETQYF. DNA of the CDR3: TGTGCCAGCAGTCCCCGGGACACCGAAAGCCAAGAGACCCAGTACTTC.